Listed below are T cell receptor beta chains from one sample, sequenced in a study of blood T cell repertoires in COVID-19. Here immunoSEQ multiplex PCR was the method, and the copy in TCRdb shows in-frame clones only, minus some. The data contain under 500,000 clones, more than 85% of them singletons. The sample taken for sequencing was peripheral blood. The receptor source for this set is a woman younger than 45 with acute or convalescent COVID-19. CDR3s include the opening cysteine and the closing phenylalanine or tryptophan. D genes are given only for firm matches. For some rows the clone size is stated as once, few or many, or as a class when expanded; others skip it.

D,V,size,J,CDR3,DNA
.,TRBV11-2,.,TRBJ2-7,CASSLEYGYEQYF,TGTGCCAGCAGCTTAGAGTACGGCTACGAGCAGTACTTC
.,TRBV19,.,TRBJ2-5,CASSHLGTETQYF,TGTGCCAGTAGCCATCTAGGTACAGAGACCCAGTACTTC
.,TRBV28,.,TRBJ2-2,CASSLSVSGSGELFF,TGTGCCAGCAGTTTGAGCGTGTCGGGAAGCGGGGAGCTGTTTTTT
TRBD1,TRBV24-1,.,TRBJ2-3,CATSVTRGGQGNTDTQYF,TGTGCCACCAGTGTCACGAGAGGGGGACAGGGCAACACAGATACGCAGTATTTT
TRBD2,TRBV3-1/TRBV3-2,.,TRBJ2-5,CASSQAVTSGVVETQYF,TGTGCCAGCAGCCAAGCGGTGACTAGCGGGGTAGTGGAGACCCAGTACTTC
.,TRBV29-1,.,TRBJ2-2,CSVAQGIGELFF,TGCAGCGTTGCTCAGGGGATCGGGGAGCTGTTTTTT
.,TRBV2,.,TRBJ2-3,CASSVRPSDALTDTQYF,TGTGCCAGCAGTGTTCGGCCTAGCGACGCCTTAACAGATACGCAGTATTTT
.,TRBV5-1,once,TRBJ1-1,CASSAGISGMTFTEAFF,TGCGCCAGCAGCGCGGGAATATCCGGGATGACGTTCACTGAAGCTTTCTTT
.,TRBV5-4,once,TRBJ1-1,CASRTQTENTEAFF,TGTGCCAGCAGAACCCAGACAGAGAACACTGAAGCTTTCTTT
.,TRBV11-2,.,TRBJ1-4,CASSLSGAFNEKLFF,TGTGCCAGCAGCTTGTCAGGGGCCTTTAATGAAAAACTGTTTTTT
.,TRBV24-1,.,TRBJ2-3,CATSERYIDTQYF,TGTGCCACCAGTGAGCGCTATATAGATACGCAGTATTTT
TRBD1,TRBV19,.,TRBJ1-4,CASRERGREEKLFF,TGTGCCAGTCGTGAGAGGGGGCGAGAAGAAAAACTGTTTTTT
TRBD1,TRBV6-5,.,TRBJ2-5,CAASRGRKETQYF,TGTGCCGCGAGCAGGGGGCGGAAAGAGACCCAGTACTTC
.,TRBV28,.,TRBJ1-6,CASSLGGATNSPLHF,TGTGCCAGCAGTTTGGGGGGGGCCACCAATTCACCCCTCCACTTT
TRBD1,TRBV7-9,few,TRBJ1-2,CASSSTGYYGYTF,TGTGCCAGCAGCTCGACAGGGTACTATGGCTACACCTTC
.,TRBV12-3/TRBV12-4,.,TRBJ2-7,CASSSQYPYEQYF,TGTGCCAGCAGTTCTCAGTACCCCTACGAGCAGTACTTC
.,TRBV30,.,TRBJ2-3,CAWSYSTDTQYF,TGTGCCTGGAGTTACTCCACAGATACGCAGTATTTT